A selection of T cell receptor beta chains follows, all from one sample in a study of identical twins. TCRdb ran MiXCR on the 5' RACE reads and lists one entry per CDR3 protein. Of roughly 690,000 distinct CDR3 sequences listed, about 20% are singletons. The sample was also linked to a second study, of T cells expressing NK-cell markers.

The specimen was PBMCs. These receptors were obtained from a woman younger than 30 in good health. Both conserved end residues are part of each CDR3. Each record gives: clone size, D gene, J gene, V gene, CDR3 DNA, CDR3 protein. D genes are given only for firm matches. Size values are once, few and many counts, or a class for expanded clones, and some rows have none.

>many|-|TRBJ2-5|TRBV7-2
TGTGCCAGCAGCCCCGAACGCACCGGCTATACCCAGTACTTC
CASSPERTGYTQYF
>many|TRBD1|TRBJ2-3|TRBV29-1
TGCAGCGGGGACAGGGGTGGAACAGATACGCAGTATTTT
CSGDRGGTDTQYF
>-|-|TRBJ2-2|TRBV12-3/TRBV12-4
TGTGCCAGCAGTTTCTGGGGAGGAGGGAACACCGGGGAGCTGTTTTTT
CASSFWGGGNTGELFF
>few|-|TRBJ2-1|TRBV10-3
TGTGCCATCAGTCGGCCGGGAAGCTACAATGAGCAGTTCTTC
CAISRPGSYNEQFF
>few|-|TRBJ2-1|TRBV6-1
TGTGCCAGCACCTTGAGCGGGACAAAGGGGTACAATGAGCAGTTCTTC
CASTLSGTKGYNEQFF
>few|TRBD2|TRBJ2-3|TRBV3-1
TGTGCCAGCAGCTTTGGGACTAGCGGGAGCTGGAGCACAGATACGCAGTATTTT
CASSFGTSGSWSTDTQYF
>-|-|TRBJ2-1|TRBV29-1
TGCAGCGGCCGAAACAATGAGCAGTTCTTC
CSGRNNEQFF
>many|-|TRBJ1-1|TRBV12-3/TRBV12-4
TGTGCCAGCAGTTTTGATAGGGATAGTGAAGCTTTCTTT
CASSFDRDSEAFF
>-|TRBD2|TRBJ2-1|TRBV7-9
TGTGCCAGCAGCTTCACTAGCGGGGGATACAATGAGCAGTTCTTC
CASSFTSGGYNEQFF
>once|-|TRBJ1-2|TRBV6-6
TGTGCCAGCAGCAGAGGGGATCGGTATGGCTACACCTTC
CASSRGDRYGYTF
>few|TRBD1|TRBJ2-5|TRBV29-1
TGCAGCGTTGAAGCAATCCCCGGAATAACAGGGGGTAGTCTGGAGACCCAGTACTTC
CSVEAIPGITGGSLETQYF
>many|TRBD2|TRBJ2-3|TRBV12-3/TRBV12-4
TGTGCCAGCAGTCGACTAGCGGGACTCGGGGATACGCAGTATTTT
CASSRLAGLGDTQYF
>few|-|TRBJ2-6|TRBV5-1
TGCGCCAGCAGCGCGGACAGTTACCTTGCGGGGGCCAACGTCCTGACTTTC
CASSADSYLAGANVLTF
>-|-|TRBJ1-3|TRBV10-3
TGTGCCATCACCGGTCGGGCAGGGAACTCTGGAAACACCATATATTTT
CAITGRAGNSGNTIYF
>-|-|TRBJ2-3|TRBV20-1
TGCAGTGCTGCGGGACACCCCGACACAGATACGCAGTATTTT
CSAAGHPDTDTQYF
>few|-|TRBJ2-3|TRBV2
TGTGCCAGCAACCTCAGGCGCACAGATACGCAGTATTTT
CASNLRRTDTQYF
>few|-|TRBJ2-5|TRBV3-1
TGTGCCAGCAGCCAAGAAGAGGGGAAGGACTTC
CASSQEEGKDF
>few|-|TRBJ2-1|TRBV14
TGTGCCAGCAGCCAGGTGGAGGGGACTGACTACAATGAGCAGTTCTTC
CASSQVEGTDYNEQFF
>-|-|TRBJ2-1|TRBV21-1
TGTGCCCCCCCGTTCGTTTGCTACAATGAGCAGTTCTTC
CAPPFVCYNEQFF
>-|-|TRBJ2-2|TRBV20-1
TGCAGTGCTAGTAAGGGCTACAACACCGGGGAGCTGTTTTTT
CSASKGYNTGELFF
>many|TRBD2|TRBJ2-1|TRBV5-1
TGCGCCAGCAGCTTGGGCGGGGGATGGAATGAGCAGTTCTTC
CASSLGGGWNEQFF
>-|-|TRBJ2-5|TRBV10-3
TGTGCCATCAGTGAGTCGAGAGGCAGGCCAGGGGAGACCCAGTACTTC
CAISESRGRPGETQYF
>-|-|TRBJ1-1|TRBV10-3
TGTGCCATTGCGACAGCTTTGAACACTGAAGCTTTCTTT
CAIATALNTEAFF
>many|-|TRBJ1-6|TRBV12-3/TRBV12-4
TGTGCCAGCAGTTTCGCAGGAGTCTCCTATAATTCACCCCTCCACTTT
CASSFAGVSYNSPLHF
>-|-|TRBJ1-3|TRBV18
TGTGCCAGCTCACCACGGGACACTGCTGGAAACACCATATATTTT
CASSPRDTAGNTIYF
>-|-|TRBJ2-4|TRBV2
TGTGCCAGCAGAGGGCCAAGGGGTAAAAACATTCAGTACTTC
CASRGPRGKNIQYF
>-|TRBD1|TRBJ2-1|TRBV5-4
TGTGCCAGCAGCCACCGGGACAGGGAGGACAATGAGCAGTTCTTC
CASSHRDREDNEQFF
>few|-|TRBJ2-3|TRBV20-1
TGCAGTGCCAAAGGGGCGAGCACCAGCACAGATACGCAGTATTTT
CSAKGASTSTDTQYF
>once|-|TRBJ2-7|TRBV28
TGTGCCAGCAGTTTCAGTACCACACAGGGCTACGAGCAGTACTTC
CASSFSTTQGYEQYF
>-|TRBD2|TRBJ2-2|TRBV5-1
TGCGCCAGCAGCGGGGCAGGACTAGCGATCGGGGAGCTGTTTTTT
CASSGAGLAIGELFF
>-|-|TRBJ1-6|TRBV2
TGTGCCAGCTCTACGCTTGGCAATTATAATTCACCCCTCCACTTT
CASSTLGNYNSPLHF
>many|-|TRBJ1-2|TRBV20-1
TGCAGTGCTCCGGCGTCCGGCTATGGCTACACCTTC
CSAPASGYGYTF
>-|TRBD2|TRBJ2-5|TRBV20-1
TGCAGTGCTAGAGATCTACTAGCGGACATTCAAGAGACCCAGTACTTC
CSARDLLADIQETQYF
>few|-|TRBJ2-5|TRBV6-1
TGTGCCAGCAGTGGGAACTTGTGGGGGTTCAGGAAGACCCAGTACTTC
CASSGNLWGFRKTQYF
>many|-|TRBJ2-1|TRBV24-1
TGTGCCACCAGTGATTCACATAACGAGCAGTTCTTC
CATSDSHNEQFF
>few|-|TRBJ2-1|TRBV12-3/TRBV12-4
TGTGCCAGCGGCCAGGGGGGACCGAGCCGGTGGCATGAGCAGTTCTTC
CASGQGGPSRWHEQFF
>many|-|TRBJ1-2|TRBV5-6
TGTGCCAGCAGCGGTCTGAACTATGGCTACACCTTC
CASSGLNYGYTF
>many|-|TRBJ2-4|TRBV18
TGTGCCAGCTCACCACCTTTAGGGACTGGCCAAAACATTCAGTACTTC
CASSPPLGTGQNIQYF
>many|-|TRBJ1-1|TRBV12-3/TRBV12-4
TGTGCCAGCAGCCGTCGCAGGGTACCTGAAGCTTTCTTT
CASSRRRVPEAFF
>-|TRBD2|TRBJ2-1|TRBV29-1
TGCAGCGTTGATGGGACTAGCGGGAGCCATGAGCAGTTCTTC
CSVDGTSGSHEQFF
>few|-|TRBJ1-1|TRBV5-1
TGCGCCAGCAGCGACCAGGGAGGGGGGACTGAAGCTTTCTTT
CASSDQGGGTEAFF
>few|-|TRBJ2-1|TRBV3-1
TGTGCCAGCATCGGTAATAATGAGCAGTTCTTC
CASIGNNEQFF
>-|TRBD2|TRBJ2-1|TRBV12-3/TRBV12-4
TGTGCCAGCAGAGGTGCGGGAGCTTACAATGAGCAGTTCTTC
CASRGAGAYNEQFF
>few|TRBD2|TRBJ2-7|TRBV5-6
TGTGCCAGCAGCTGGGGAGCGGGAGCGGCCTACGAGCAGTACTTC
CASSWGAGAAYEQYF
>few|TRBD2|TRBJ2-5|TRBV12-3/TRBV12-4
TGTGCCAGCAGTTTTGGCGGGAGGGAGACCCAGTACTTC
CASSFGGRETQYF
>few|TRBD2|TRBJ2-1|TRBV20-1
TGCAGTGCTAGAGAATGGAGAGCGGGGATGGAGCAGTTCTTC
CSAREWRAGMEQFF
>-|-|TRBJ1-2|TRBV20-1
TGCAGTGCTAGTGATAGGGACGGGAATGGCTACACCTTC
CSASDRDGNGYTF
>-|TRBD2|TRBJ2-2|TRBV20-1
TGCAGTGCTAGACTTGGGACTAGCGGGAGTGGCCCCCCCGGGGAGCTGTTTTTT
CSARLGTSGSGPPGELFF
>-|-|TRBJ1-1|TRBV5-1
TGCGCCAGCACCTTCTATTCAGCGAGGGACACTGAAGCTTTCTTT
CASTFYSARDTEAFF
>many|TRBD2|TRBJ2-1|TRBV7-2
TGTGCCAGCAGCTTGCTAGCGGGCTCCTACAATGAGCAGTTCTTC
CASSLLAGSYNEQFF
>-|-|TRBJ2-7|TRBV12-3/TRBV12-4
TGTGCCAGCACCCTGGGACTTGAGCAGTACTTC
CASTLGLEQYF
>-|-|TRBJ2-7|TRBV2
TGTGCCAGCGCCGGGACTGGGTTAGGTGAGCAGTACTTC
CASAGTGLGEQYF
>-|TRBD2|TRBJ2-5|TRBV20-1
TGCTTTGCTAGAGATCCGGCGGGAGGGCAAGAGACCCAGTACTTC
CFARDPAGGQETQYF
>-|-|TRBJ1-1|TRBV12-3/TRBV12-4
TGTGCCAGCAGTCTCCGGACTGGGGCTTTCTTT
CASSLRTGAFF
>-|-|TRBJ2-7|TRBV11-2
TGTGCCAGCAGCCGAAACTTAGGAGGCCTGCTGGTCTACGAGCAGTACTTC
CASSRNLGGLLVYEQYF
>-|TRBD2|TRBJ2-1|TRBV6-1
TGTGCCACCGGACTAGCGGGGGTAGATGAGCAGTTCTTC
CATGLAGVDEQFF
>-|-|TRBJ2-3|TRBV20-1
TGCAGTGCTAGATTGGCGGCTAGCACAGATACGCAGTATTTT
CSARLAASTDTQYF
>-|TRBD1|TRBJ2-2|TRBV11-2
TGTGCCAGCAGCCGGGACAGGGGGCTTCGCGGGGAGCTGTTTTTT
CASSRDRGLRGELFF
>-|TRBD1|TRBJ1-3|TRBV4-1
TGCGCCAGCAGTCCGGGACAGGGCTCGGGGGGAAACACCATATATTTT
CASSPGQGSGGNTIYF